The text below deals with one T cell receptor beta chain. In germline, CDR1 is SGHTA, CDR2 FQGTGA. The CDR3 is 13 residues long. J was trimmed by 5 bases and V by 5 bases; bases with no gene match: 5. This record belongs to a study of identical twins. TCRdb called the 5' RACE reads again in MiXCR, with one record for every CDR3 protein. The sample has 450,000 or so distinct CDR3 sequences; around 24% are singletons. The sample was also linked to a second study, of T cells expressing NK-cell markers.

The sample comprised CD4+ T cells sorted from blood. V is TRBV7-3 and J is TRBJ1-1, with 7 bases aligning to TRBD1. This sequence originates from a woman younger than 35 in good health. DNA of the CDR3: TGTGCCAGCAGCCACGACAGGGATACTGAAGCTTTCTTT. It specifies CASSHDRDTEAFF.